These T cell receptor beta chains were read from a single sample in a study of tumor-infiltrating lymphocytes in primary liver carcinoma. One entry per CDR3 protein, called by TCRdb with MiXCR from the multiplex PCR reads. The table shows tens of thousands of distinct CDR3 sequences, with about three quarters occurring only once. Input material: liver tumor tissue from sampling region 1. These receptors were obtained from a man aged 40-50 years with primary liver carcinoma and hepatitis B virus infection. CDR3s include the opening cysteine and the closing phenylalanine or tryptophan. The D gene is left open where the match is weak. Clone sizes are given selectively: once, few, many, or a class where the clone is expanded.

V gene: TRBV6-1
J gene: TRBJ2-7
D gene: NA
clone size: NA
CDR3 protein: CASSKWVSYEQYF
CDR3 DNA: TGTGCCAGCAGTAAATGGGTTTCCTACGAGCAATACTTC

V gene: TRBV21-1
J gene: TRBJ1-2
D gene: NA
clone size: NA
CDR3 protein: CASSKSGGHGERGYTF
CDR3 DNA: TGTGCCAGCAGCAAAAGTGGAGGACACGGAGAAAGAGGCTACACCTTC

V gene: TRBV6-1
J gene: TRBJ1-5
D gene: NA
clone size: NA
CDR3 protein: CASSEVLGLSQPQHF
CDR3 DNA: TGTGCCAGCAGTGAAGTTTTAGGACTGAGCCAGCCCCAGCATTTC

V gene: TRBV19
J gene: TRBJ1-2
D gene: TRBD1
clone size: NA
CDR3 protein: CASKGRGQDGYTF
CDR3 DNA: TGTGCCAGTAAGGGGAGGGGGCAAGACGGCTACACCTTC

V gene: TRBV30
J gene: TRBJ1-4
D gene: TRBD1
clone size: many
CDR3 protein: CAWSEGGTANEKLFF
CDR3 DNA: TGTGCCTGGAGTGAGGGCGGGACAGCTAATGAAAAACTGTTTTTT

V gene: TRBV6-2/TRBV6-3
J gene: TRBJ2-7
D gene: NA
clone size: many
CDR3 protein: CASSYVGGIHEQYF
CDR3 DNA: TGTGCCAGCAGTTACGTGGGAGGAATCCACGAGCAGTACTTC

V gene: TRBV29-1
J gene: TRBJ2-5
D gene: TRBD1
clone size: NA
CDR3 protein: CGVEEGGRAGGETQYF
CDR3 DNA: TGCGGCGTTGAAGAGGGTGGAAGGGCAGGGGGAGAGACCCAGTACTTC

V gene: TRBV7-3
J gene: TRBJ2-1
D gene: NA
clone size: few
CDR3 protein: CASSPQTRGNEQFF
CDR3 DNA: TGTGCCAGCAGCCCACAGACTAGGGGCAATGAGCAGTTCTTC

V gene: TRBV19
J gene: TRBJ2-5
D gene: NA
clone size: once
CDR3 protein: CARSGIVGKAETQYF
CDR3 DNA: TGTGCCAGAAGCGGTATAGTGGGCAAGGCGGAGACCCAGTACTTC

V gene: TRBV24-1
J gene: TRBJ2-3
D gene: TRBD1
clone size: many
CDR3 protein: CATSEDRGSADTQYF
CDR3 DNA: TGTGCCACCAGTGAAGACAGGGGGAGCGCAGATACGCAGTATTTT

V gene: TRBV11-2
J gene: TRBJ2-3
D gene: TRBD2
clone size: NA
CDR3 protein: CTSSPPTSGSTDRQYF
CDR3 DNA: TGTACCAGCAGCCCTCCGACTAGCGGCAGCACAGATAGGCAGTATTTT

V gene: TRBV13
J gene: TRBJ2-2
D gene: TRBD2
clone size: many
CDR3 protein: CASSLLQLAGGPNGELFF
CDR3 DNA: TGTGCCAGCAGCTTACTGCAGCTAGCGGGAGGGCCTAACGGGGAGCTGTTTTTT

V gene: TRBV11-2
J gene: TRBJ2-3
D gene: TRBD1
clone size: NA
CDR3 protein: CASSLDLGTVTSDTQCF
CDR3 DNA: TGTGCCAGCAGCTTAGATCTTGGGACAGTGACAAGCGATACGCAGTGTTTT

V gene: TRBV10-1
J gene: TRBJ2-5
D gene: NA
clone size: many
CDR3 protein: CASSDPGMETQYF
CDR3 DNA: TGCGCCAGCAGTGACCCTGGAATGGAGACCCAGTACTTC

V gene: TRBV7-8
J gene: TRBJ2-1
D gene: NA
clone size: NA
CDR3 protein: CASSLGTLSFYNEQFF
CDR3 DNA: TGTGCCAGCAGCTTAGGAACTCTGAGCTTCTACAATGAGCAGTTCTTC

V gene: TRBV12-3/TRBV12-4
J gene: TRBJ2-7
D gene: TRBD1
clone size: NA
CDR3 protein: CATSLGTGTGRYEQYF
CDR3 DNA: TGTGCCACCAGTTTAGGAACCGGGACAGGTAGATACGAGCAGTACTTC

V gene: TRBV2
J gene: TRBJ1-4
D gene: NA
clone size: many
CDR3 protein: CASSSTGPLGEKLFF
CDR3 DNA: TGTGCCAGCAGTTCCACAGGGCCCCTAGGCGAAAAACTGTTTTTT

V gene: TRBV11-1
J gene: TRBJ2-1
D gene: NA
clone size: once
CDR3 protein: CASTLGQANEQFF
CDR3 DNA: TGTGCCAGCACATTAGGCCAGGCAAATGAGCAGTTCTTC

V gene: TRBV5-4
J gene: TRBJ2-7
D gene: NA
clone size: few
CDR3 protein: CASSLGLHLHEQYF
CDR3 DNA: TGTGCCAGCAGTCTGGGACTCCATCTCCACGAGCAGTACTTC

V gene: TRBV11-2
J gene: TRBJ1-3
D gene: TRBD1
clone size: once
CDR3 protein: CASSFGQGSPGNTIYF
CDR3 DNA: TGTGCCAGCAGCTTCGGACAGGGTAGTCCTGGAAACACCATATATTTT

V gene: TRBV29-1
J gene: TRBJ2-1
D gene: NA
clone size: NA
CDR3 protein: CIGLPVLGVDEQFF
CDR3 DNA: TGCATCGGATTGCCGGTACTGGGGGTGGATGAGCAGTTCTTC

V gene: TRBV7-6
J gene: TRBJ2-5
D gene: NA
clone size: once
CDR3 protein: CASSQNEGAWETQYF
CDR3 DNA: TGTGCCAGCAGTCAAAACGAGGGAGCCTGGGAGACCCAGTACTTC

V gene: TRBV7-9
J gene: TRBJ1-5
D gene: NA
clone size: NA
CDR3 protein: CANSPGVEEPQHF
CDR3 DNA: TGTGCCAACAGCCCGGGGGTGGAAGAGCCCCAGCATTTT

V gene: TRBV4-1
J gene: TRBJ2-6
D gene: NA
clone size: NA
CDR3 protein: CASNQRYSANTVGVNVLTF
CDR3 DNA: TGCGCCAGCAACCAGAGGTATTCAGCGAACACGGTCGGGGTCAACGTCCTGACTTTC

V gene: TRBV11-2
J gene: TRBJ2-6
D gene: NA
clone size: NA
CDR3 protein: CASSRRTGYVSGANVLTF
CDR3 DNA: TGTGCCAGCAGTCGACGAACAGGGTATGTGTCTGGGGCCAACGTCCTGACTTTC

V gene: TRBV4-1
J gene: TRBJ2-7
D gene: NA
clone size: NA
CDR3 protein: CASSQEGHSYEQYF
CDR3 DNA: TGCGCCAGCAGCCAAGAGGGGCATTCCTACGAGCAGTACTTC

V gene: TRBV11-1
J gene: TRBJ2-1
D gene: NA
clone size: NA
CDR3 protein: CTSSLGWANEQLF
CDR3 DNA: TGTACCAGCAGCTTAGGCTGGGCAAATGAGCAGTTGTTC

V gene: TRBV29-1
J gene: TRBJ2-5
D gene: NA
clone size: NA
CDR3 protein: CIVEGRLKETQYF
CDR3 DNA: TGCATCGTTGAAGGACGGTTAAAAGAGACCCAGTACTTC

V gene: TRBV10-2
J gene: TRBJ2-1
D gene: NA
clone size: many
CDR3 protein: CASSVSPLRFF
CDR3 DNA: TGCGCCAGCAGTGTATCCCCCTTGCGGTTCTTC

V gene: TRBV12-3/TRBV12-4
J gene: TRBJ2-3
D gene: TRBD1
clone size: once
CDR3 protein: CASSFPSSTGGPSTDTQYF
CDR3 DNA: TGTGCCAGCAGTTTCCCGTCCTCAACAGGGGGCCCTAGCACAGATACGCAGTATTTT

V gene: TRBV6-5
J gene: TRBJ2-5
D gene: TRBD2
clone size: NA
CDR3 protein: CACRSTSGVQEAQYF
CDR3 DNA: TGTGCCTGCAGATCGACTAGCGGGGTCCAAGAGGCCCAGTACTTC

V gene: TRBV11-3
J gene: TRBJ1-1
D gene: NA
clone size: NA
CDR3 protein: CTSSFTPMNTEAFF
CDR3 DNA: TGTACCAGTAGTTTCACACCCATGAACACTGAAGCCTTCTTT

V gene: TRBV11-2
J gene: TRBJ2-1
D gene: NA
clone size: NA
CDR3 protein: CAISLSYQGPLKQVRSYNEQFF
CDR3 DNA: TGTGCCATCAGCCTCTCCTACCAGGGTCCCTTGAAACAGGTTCGCTCCTACAATGAGCAGTTCTTC

V gene: TRBV25-1
J gene: TRBJ2-3
D gene: NA
clone size: once
CDR3 protein: CASNPDPGSTDTQYF
CDR3 DNA: TGTGCCAGCAACCCCGACCCTGGAAGCACAGATACGCAGTATTTT

V gene: TRBV29-1
J gene: TRBJ1-3
D gene: NA
clone size: NA
CDR3 protein: CSVGNSGNNIYF
CDR3 DNA: TGCAGCGTTGGGAACAGTGGAAACAACATATATTTT

V gene: TRBV5-1
J gene: TRBJ2-7
D gene: NA
clone size: NA
CDR3 protein: CASSLALEPYEHYF
CDR3 DNA: TGCGCCAGCAGCTTGGCCCTGGAACCCTACGAGCACTACTTC

V gene: TRBV20-1
J gene: TRBJ2-1
D gene: TRBD2
clone size: NA
CDR3 protein: CSAPGLGHNEQFF
CDR3 DNA: TGCAGTGCCCCGGGACTAGGCCACAATGAGCAGTTCTTC

V gene: TRBV11-2
J gene: TRBJ2-7
D gene: NA
clone size: few
CDR3 protein: CASSLDPGDGICEQYF
CDR3 DNA: TGTGCCAGCAGCTTAGATCCGGGGGACGGTATCTGCGAGCAGTATTTC

V gene: TRBV29-1
J gene: TRBJ1-1
D gene: TRBD1
clone size: NA
CDR3 protein: CSVRGTGGEVNGAFF
CDR3 DNA: TGCAGCGTGAGGGGGACAGGGGGCGAAGTTAATGGAGCTTTCTTT

V gene: TRBV6-1
J gene: TRBJ2-3
D gene: TRBD2
clone size: NA
CDR3 protein: CASSPDGVRWGSAGARADTQYF
CDR3 DNA: TGTGCCAGCAGTCCCGACGGGGTCCGTTGGGGTTCGGCGGGAGCTCGGGCAGATACGCAGTATTTT

V gene: TRBV29-1
J gene: TRBJ2-7
D gene: NA
clone size: NA
CDR3 protein: CSLDYIGGANEQYF
CDR3 DNA: TGCAGCCTTGACTATATCGGCGGGGCGAACGAGCAGTACTTC

V gene: TRBV11-2
J gene: TRBJ2-7
D gene: TRBD2
clone size: NA
CDR3 protein: CASSLYAGLAGGGYERYF
CDR3 DNA: TGTGCCAGCAGCTTATATGCTGGACTAGCGGGAGGGGGGTACGAGCGGTACTTC

V gene: TRBV11-1
J gene: TRBJ2-1
D gene: TRBD2
clone size: NA
CDR3 protein: CAISLGPAGEVDNEKFF
CDR3 DNA: TGTGCCATCAGCCTGGGACCAGCGGGAGAAGTTGACAATGAGAAGTTCTTC

V gene: TRBV11-2
J gene: TRBJ1-2
D gene: NA
clone size: NA
CDR3 protein: CVSSLEGNYGYTF
CDR3 DNA: TGTGTCAGTAGCTTAGAGGGGAACTATGGCTACACATTC

V gene: TRBV11-2
J gene: TRBJ2-2
D gene: NA
clone size: NA
CDR3 protein: CVSNLVALARTGELFF
CDR3 DNA: TGTGTCAGCAACTTAGTGGCGCTGGCGAGAACCGGGGAGCTGTTTTTT

V gene: TRBV6-5
J gene: TRBJ2-3
D gene: NA
clone size: many
CDR3 protein: CATQKPPRLQKGTDTQYF
CDR3 DNA: TGTGCCACACAAAAACCCCCCCGACTCCAGAAGGGCACAGATACGCAGTATTTT